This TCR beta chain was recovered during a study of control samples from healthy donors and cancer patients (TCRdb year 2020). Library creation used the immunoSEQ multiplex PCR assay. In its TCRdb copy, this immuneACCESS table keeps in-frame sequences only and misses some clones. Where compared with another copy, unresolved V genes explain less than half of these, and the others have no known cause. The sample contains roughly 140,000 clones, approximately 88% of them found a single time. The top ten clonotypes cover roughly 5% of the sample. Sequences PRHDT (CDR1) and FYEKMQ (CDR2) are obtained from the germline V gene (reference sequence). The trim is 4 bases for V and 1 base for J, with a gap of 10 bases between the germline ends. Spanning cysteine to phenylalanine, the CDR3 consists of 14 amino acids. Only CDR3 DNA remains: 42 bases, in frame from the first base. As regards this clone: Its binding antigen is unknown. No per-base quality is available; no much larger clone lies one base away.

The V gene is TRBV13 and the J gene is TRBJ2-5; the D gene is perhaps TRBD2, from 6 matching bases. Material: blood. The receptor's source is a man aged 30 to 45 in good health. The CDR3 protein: CASSSGRRQETQYF. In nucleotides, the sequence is TGTGCCAGCAGCTCAGGGAGGCGCCAAGAGACCCAGTACTTC.